Detailed here is one T cell receptor (beta chain). This entry is derived from a study of tumor-infiltrating lymphocytes in primary liver carcinoma. V was pared by 8 bases and J by 4 bases, with 24 bases between. CDR3 length equals 17 residues. Germline V gene sequence: CDR1 MGHRA, CDR2 YSYEKL. The template, roughly 510 ng total RNA, yielded TCR beta cDNA made with a constant-region primer. Libraries of TCR beta came from three nested multiplex PCR rounds with slightly modified ARM-PCR. The first two PCR rounds used TRBV1-TRBV30 forward primers with a C-beta reverse primer, approximately 11 cycles each. TCRdb re-analysed the multiplex PCR reads in MiXCR, keeping a single row per CDR3 protein. The table has 75,000 to 80,000 distinct CDR3 sequences, about 75% seen once. From unsorted bulk tissue weighing roughly 18-31 mg, DNA and RNA were co-extracted.

Sequencing input: tumor-adjacent normal liver tissue. This receptor was obtained from a man aged 40-55 years with primary liver carcinoma and hepatitis B virus infection. This chain uses TRBV4-1 with TRBJ2-1; D is perhaps TRBD1 (6 bases). This CDR3 reads CASGPGQRAKGYNEQFF. CDR3 DNA: TGCGCCAGCGGCCCCGGACAGAGGGCAAAAGGGTACAATGAGCAGTTCTTC.